These 26 T cell receptor beta chains originate from one sample sequenced in a study of T cell changes during pregnancy in multiple sclerosis. This table comes from immunoSEQ multiplex PCR, and its TCRdb copy is limited to in-frame clones, with some not included. The sample has 100,000 or so clones; about 90% are singletons. This specimen was peripheral blood, taken after pregnancy. The receptors originated from a female donor with multiple sclerosis, enrolled in a pregnancy study.

The chain is built from TRBV11-2 and TRBJ2-7, with 12 bases lining up with TRBD2. The CDR3 is made up of 15 amino acids. Germline CDR1 reads SGHAT; CDR2 reads FQNNGV. The ends lost 5 bases at V and 2 bases at J; junction bases unmatched: 4. CDR3 loop: CASSQRTSGTYEQYF. CDR3 bases: TGTGCCAGCAGCCAGCGGACTAGCGGGACCTACGAGCAGTACTTC.

The V call is TRBV28, the J call TRBJ2-5, with D possibly TRBD1 on 5 matching bases. CDR3 length: 15 residues. V lost 5 bases and J lost 4, with 17 bases in between. Germline assignment: CDR1 MDHEN and CDR2 SYDVKM. The chain's CDR3 is CASSLAGSRGETQYF. Written as DNA, the CDR3 is TGTGCCAGCAGTCTCGCAGGGTCTAGGGGAGAGACCCAGTACTTC.

The V call is TRBV13, the J call TRBJ2-7, with D perhaps TRBD1 (5 bases). V lost 3 bases, J lost 0 bases, and 12 bases lay in between. CDR3 size: 15 residues. Per germline, CDR1 PRHDT and CDR2 FYEKMQ (reference sequence). This chain's CDR3 is CASSLSQASSYEQYF. CDR3 coding DNA: TGTGCCAGCAGCTTGTCACAGGCAAGCTCCTACGAGCAGTACTTC. The entire variable domain, with the rest obtained from reference TRBV13 and TRBJ2-7, is as follows: AAGVIQSPRHLIKEKRETATLKCYPIPRHDTVYWYQQGPGQDPQFLISFYEKMQSDKGSIPDRFSAQQFSDYHSELNMSSLELGDSALYFCASSLSQASSYEQYFGPGTRLTVT.

This sequence joins TRBV28 and TRBJ2-7; 7 nucleotides align to TRBD1. The CDR3 spans 15 residues. Germline V CDR1 and CDR2: MDHEN, SYDVKM. V lost 5 bases to trimming and J lost 0 bases; unmatched junction nucleotides: 7. The CDR3 DNA reads as TGTGCCAGCAGTCTGACCGGGACAGTCTCCTACGAGCAGTACTTC. Amino acids: CASSLTGTVSYEQYF.

The V and J genes are TRBV30 and TRBJ1-1, with a weak D call TRBD1 (5 bases). Germline CDR1 is GTSNPN and CDR2 is SVGIG (reference sequence). This CDR3 contains 13 residues. The V gene lost 1 base and the J gene lost 0 bases, with 6 bases spanning the gap. CDR3 amino acids: CAWSGQLNTEAFF. The CDR3 DNA reads TGTGCCTGGAGTGGACAGCTGAACACTGAAGCTTTCTTT.

This clone was seen only a few times. The V call is TRBV2, the J call TRBJ1-4; 7 positions agree with TRBD1. V was pared by 11 bases and J by 8 bases, with 17 bases of the junction left unmatched. The length of the CDR3 is 15 residues. In germline, CDR1 is SNHLY, CDR2 FYNNEI. CDR3 amino acids: CAEWGKYRGREKLFF. The DNA of the CDR3 is TGTGCCGAATGGGGGAAGTACAGGGGACGCGAAAAACTGTTTTTT.

The chain combines TRBV2 with TRBJ1-2; TRBD1 matches 7 bases. Per germline, CDR1 SNHLY and CDR2 FYNNEI. The CDR3 length is 14 residues. V gave up 4 bases and J gave up 0 bases; unmatched junction bases: 2. The CDR3 spells CASSGTGTNYGYTF. The CDR3 DNA sequence: TGTGCCAGCAGTGGGACAGGTACTAACTATGGCTACACCTTC.

J is TRBJ1-2 and V is TRBV5-1; D unclear. V lost 4 bases to trimming and J lost 8 bases, with 15 bases between them. Germline CDR1 SGHRS, CDR2 YFSETQ. This CDR3 comprises 13 residues. CDR3 bases: TGCGCCAGCAGCCCCTCGGACGGGAGGGGCTACACCTTC. This gives the protein CASSPSDGRGYTF.

This chain uses TRBV5-5 with TRBJ2-5; 9 positions agree with TRBD1. V lost 4 bases to trimming and J lost 2 bases; unmatched junction nucleotides: 12. The CDR3 spans 17 residues. Germline values: CDR1 SGHKS, CDR2 YYEKEE (reference sequence). The CDR3 loop reads CASSVAPGDRVQETQYF. CDR3 nucleotide sequence: TGTGCCAGCAGCGTGGCCCCCGGGGACAGGGTTCAAGAGACCCAGTACTTC. The whole variable domain, remainder taken from reference TRBV5-5 and TRBJ2-5, is DAGVTQSPTHLIKTRGQQVTLRCSPISGHKSVSWYQQVLGQGPQFIFQYYEKEERGRGNFPDRFSARQFPNYSSELNVNALLLGDSALYLCASSVAPGDRVQETQYFGPGTRLLVL.

V is TRBV7-3 and J is TRBJ1-6; D may be TRBD1 (6 bases). Per germline, CDR1 SGHTA and CDR2 FQGTGA. CDR3 length: 15 residues. V dropped 5 bases and J dropped 4 bases, with 12 bases sitting between them. In nucleotides, the CDR3 is TGTGCCAGCAGCGCCGACAGGCTTTATAATTCACCCCTCCACTTT. It specifies CASSADRLYNSPLHF.

The chain employs TRBV10-3 and TRBJ2-7; possibly TRBD2 for D (7 bases). Germline V gene sequence: CDR1 ENHRY, CDR2 SYGVKD. The V end was cut by 7 bases, the J end by 0 bases, with 10 bases between. This CDR3 comprises 13 residues. The CDR3 loop is CAITAGASYEQYF. As DNA, the CDR3 is TGTGCCATCACGGCGGGGGCCTCCTACGAGCAGTACTTC.

The genes are TRBV7-3 and TRBJ1-4; TRBD1 agrees at 9 bases. The CDR3 consists of 19 residues. Germline V CDR1 and CDR2: SGHTA, FQGTGA. Trimming removed 2 bases from V and 0 bases from J; junction bases left unmatched: 10. The CDR3 here is CASSLGGQGKKATNEKLFF. For the CDR3, the DNA is TGTGCCAGCAGCTTAGGGGGACAGGGAAAAAAAGCAACTAATGAAAAACTGTTTTTT.

This clone occurred a few times. The V gene is TRBV2, the J gene TRBJ2-2; D is possibly TRBD1 (5 bases). This CDR3 spans 15 amino acids. Per germline, CDR1 SNHLY and CDR2 FYNNEI. Trimming pared 3 bases from V and 4 bases from J, leaving 12 bases between. Here the CDR3 DNA reads TGTGCCAGCAGTGATCCAGGGTTGGGCACCGGGGAGCTGTTTTTT. Protein: CASSDPGLGTGELFF.

The CDR3 bases are TGCGCCAGCGGGGGACAGTCCTATGGCTACACCTTC. Amino acids: CASGGQSYGYTF. The V and J genes are TRBV5-1 and TRBJ1-2, with 7 bases aligning to TRBD1. The CDR3 contains 12 residues. Germline V CDR1 and CDR2: SGHRS, YFSETQ. V was clipped by 7 bases and J by 4 bases; unmatched bases: 4.

This clone was detected only once. V and J are TRBV21-1 and TRBJ1-3. TRBV21-1 is a listed pseudogene. The CDR3 extends over 13 amino acids. CDR3: CASSRSSGNTIYF. CDR3 nucleotide sequence: TGTGCCAGCAGCAGGAGCTCTGGAAACACCATATATTTT.

The chain carries TRBV30 and TRBJ2-5; D might be TRBD2 (5 bases). The CDR3 totals 13 residues. Germline CDR1 is GTSNPN and CDR2 is SVGIG (reference sequence). Trimming took 1 base from V and 1 from J, leaving 7 bases between them. As DNA, the CDR3 is TGTGCCTGGAGTGCGAGCGGCCAAGAGACCCAGTACTTC. It codes for CAWSASGQETQYF.

The V and J genes are TRBV11-2 and TRBJ2-1, with D possibly matching TRBD2 (6 bases). CDR1 is SGHAT, CDR2 FQNNGV, per germline. The V gene lost 1 base and the J gene lost 9 bases, with 13 bases spanning the gap. The CDR3 consists of 14 residues. The CDR3 nucleotides are TGTGCCAGCAGCTTAGCGACTAGGGTGGCTGAGCAGTTCTTC. Residues: CASSLATRVAEQFF.

J is TRBJ1-1 and V is TRBV5-1, with 7 bases lining up with TRBD1. J lost 2 bases, V lost 3 bases, and 7 bases had no gene match. The CDR3 is 15 residues long. Per the germline V gene, CDR1 is SGHRS and CDR2 is YFSETQ. The CDR3 DNA is TGCGCCAGCAGCTCTAGGACAGGCCTCAACACTGAAGCTTTCTTT. Protein sequence: CASSSRTGLNTEAFF.

The V gene is TRBV7-2, the J gene TRBJ2-7; TRBD1 aligns across 7 bases. With V trimmed by 4 bases and J by 4 bases, 10 bases remained unmatched. The germline CDR1 and CDR2 sequences are SGHTA and FQGNSA. The CDR3 sequence is 15 residues long. The CDR3 loop reads CASSSTGLSDYEQYF. CDR3 DNA: TGTGCCAGCAGCTCGACAGGGCTTTCGGATTACGAGCAGTACTTC.

This clone was seen only once. The chain uses TRBV27 and TRBJ2-7, with 8 positions matching TRBD1. This CDR3 spans 15 amino acids. V was pared by 6 bases and J by 0 bases, with 7 bases of the junction left unmatched. Germline CDR1 reads MNHEY; CDR2 reads SMNVEV (reference sequence). CDR3 nucleotides: TGTGCCAGCAGCCAGGGGGCGGGTAGCTCCTACGAGCAGTACTTC. Amino acid sequence: CASSQGAGSSYEQYF.

The CDR3 here is CASSFLAEAPGELFF. CDR3 sequence (DNA): TGTGCCAGCAGTTTTCTAGCGGAGGCCCCCGGGGAGCTGTTTTTT. This sequence joins TRBV28 and TRBJ2-2, with TRBD2 identical over 7 bases. This CDR3 has 15 amino acids. CDR1 is MDHEN, CDR2 SYDVKM, per germline. V shed 3 bases, J shed 6 bases, and the junction held 7 bases outside the gene matches.

The chain combines TRBV11-1 with TRBJ1-2; TRBD1 is a possible D gene (5 bases). With 5 bases removed from V and 2 bases from J, the gap between germline ends came to 9 bases. Germline V gene data show CDR1 as SGHAT and CDR2 as FQDESV (reference sequence). CDR3 size: 13 residues. CDR3 sequence: CASSLNRNYGYTF. Here the CDR3 DNA reads TGTGCCAGCAGCCTCAACAGGAACTATGGCTACACCTTC.

The V gene is TRBV6-5, the J gene TRBJ1-4; no reliable D call. The CDR3 totals 15 residues. V was clipped by 8 bases and J by 8 bases, with 21 bases between them. Germline V gene data show CDR1 as MNHEY and CDR2 as SVGAGI. In nucleotides, the CDR3 is TGTGCCAGCCCCCCCAAAGCCGCGTCTAGAGAAAAACTGTTTTTT. This codes for CASPPKAASREKLFF.

The chain is built from TRBV11-2 and TRBJ2-1; D is ambiguous. The ends were cut back, 3 bases at V and 7 bases at J, with 13 bases in the middle. The CDR3 extends over 14 amino acids. Germline V lookup: CDR1 SGHAT, CDR2 FQNNGV. CDR3 sequence: CASSFPSRANEQFF. CDR3 DNA sequence: TGTGCCAGCAGCTTTCCTTCCCGAGCGAATGAGCAGTTCTTC. Using reference TRBV11-2 and TRBJ2-1 for the parts outside the CDR3, the full variable domain is EAGVAQSPRYKIIEKRQSVAFWCNPISGHATLYWYQQILGQGPKLLIQFQNNGVVDDSQLPKDRFSAERLKGVDSTLKIQPAKLEDSAVYLCASSFPSRANEQFFGPGTRLTVL.

V is TRBV19 and J is TRBJ1-1, with D unresolved. V lost 1 base and J 8 bases, leaving 14 bases between the germline ends. This CDR3 region has 14 residues. The V gene's germline CDR1 is LNHDA and CDR2 SQIVND (reference sequence). CDR3 sequence (DNA): TGTGCCAGTAGTATAGTCTCGATGGCGGTCGAAGCTTTCTTT. This encodes CASSIVSMAVEAFF.

The J gene is TRBJ1-1, the V gene TRBV5-1; perhaps TRBD1 as D (5 bases). Trimming removed 4 bases from V and 5 bases from J, with 9 bases in between. The germline CDR1 and CDR2 sequences are SGHRS and YFSETQ. The CDR3 is 12 amino acids. The CDR3 bases are TGCGCCAGCAGCCTCTCAGGGACTGAAGCTTTCTTT. Protein: CASSLSGTEAFF. Drawing the rest from reference TRBV5-1 and TRBJ1-1, the complete variable domain is KAGVTQTPRYLIKTRGQQVTLSCSPISGHRSVSWYQQTPGQGLQFLFEYFSETQRNKGNFPGRFSGRQFSNSRSEMNVSTLELGDSALYLCASSLSGTEAFFGQGTRLTVV.